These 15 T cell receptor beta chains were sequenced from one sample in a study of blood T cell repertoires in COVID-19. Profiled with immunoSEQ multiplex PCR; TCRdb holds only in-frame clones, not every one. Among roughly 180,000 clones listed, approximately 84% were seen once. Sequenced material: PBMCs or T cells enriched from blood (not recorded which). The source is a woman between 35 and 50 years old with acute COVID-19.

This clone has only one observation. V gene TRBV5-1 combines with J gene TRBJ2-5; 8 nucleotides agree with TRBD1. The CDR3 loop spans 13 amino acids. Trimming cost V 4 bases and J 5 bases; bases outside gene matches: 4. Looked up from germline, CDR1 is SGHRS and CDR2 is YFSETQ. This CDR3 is CASSQGASETQYF. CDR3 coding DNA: TGCGCCAGCAGCCAGGGGGCTTCGGAGACCCAGTACTTC.

The CDR3 nucleotides are TGTGCCAGCAGCTTGCCTAGAGATGAGCAGTTCTTC. This translates into CASSLPRDEQFF. This chain links TRBV5-6 with TRBJ2-1, with unresolved D. The CDR3 totals 12 residues. Germline V lookup: CDR1 SGHDT, CDR2 YYEEEE. Trimming stripped 1 base from V and 8 bases from J, with 7 bases between.

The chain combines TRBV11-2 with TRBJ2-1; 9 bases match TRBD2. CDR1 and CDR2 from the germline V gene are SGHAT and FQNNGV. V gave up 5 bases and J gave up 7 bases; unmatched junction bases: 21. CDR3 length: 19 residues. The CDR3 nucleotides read TGTGCCAGCAGCCAATCCTCCCCATCAGTGACTAGCGGTGGTAATGAGCAGTTCTTC. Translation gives CASSQSSPSVTSGGNEQFF.

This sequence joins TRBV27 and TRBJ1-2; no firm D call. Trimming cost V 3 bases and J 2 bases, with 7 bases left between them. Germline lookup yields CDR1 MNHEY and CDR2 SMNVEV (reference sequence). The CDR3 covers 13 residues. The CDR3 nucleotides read TGTGCCAGCAGTTTTCGGGAGAACTATGGCTACACCTTC. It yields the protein CASSFRENYGYTF.

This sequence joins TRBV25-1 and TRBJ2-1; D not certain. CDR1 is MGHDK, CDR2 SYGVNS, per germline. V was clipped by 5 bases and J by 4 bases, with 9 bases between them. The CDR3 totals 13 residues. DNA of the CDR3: TGTGCCAGCAGTTCACCCGAGTACAATGAGCAGTTCTTC. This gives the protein CASSSPEYNEQFF.

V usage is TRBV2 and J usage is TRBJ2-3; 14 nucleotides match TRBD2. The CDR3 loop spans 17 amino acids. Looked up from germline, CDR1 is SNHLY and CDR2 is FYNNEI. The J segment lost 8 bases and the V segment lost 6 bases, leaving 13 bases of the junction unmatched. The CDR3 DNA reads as TGTGCCAGCAGGATGGAAGCCGGGACTAGCGGGAGCGGTACGCAGTATTTT. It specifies CASRMEAGTSGSGTQYF.

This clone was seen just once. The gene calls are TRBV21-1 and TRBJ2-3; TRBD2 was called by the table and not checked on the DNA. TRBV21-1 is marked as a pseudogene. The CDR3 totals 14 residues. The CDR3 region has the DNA TGTGCCAGCAGCAGGTCCCGGGGCACAGATACGCAGTATTTT. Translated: CASSRSRGTDTQYF.

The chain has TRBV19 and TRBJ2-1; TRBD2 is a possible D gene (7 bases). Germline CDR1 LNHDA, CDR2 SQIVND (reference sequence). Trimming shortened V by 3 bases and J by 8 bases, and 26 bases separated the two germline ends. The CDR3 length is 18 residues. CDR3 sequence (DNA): TGTGCCAGTAGTATGTATTCGGGGGGCTTAGGGCGAATCCATGAGCAGTTCTTC. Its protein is CASSMYSGGLGRIHEQFF.

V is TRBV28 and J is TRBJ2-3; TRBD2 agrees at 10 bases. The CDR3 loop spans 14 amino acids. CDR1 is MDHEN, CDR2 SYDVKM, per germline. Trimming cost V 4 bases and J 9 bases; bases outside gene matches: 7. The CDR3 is CASSSLAGEETQYF. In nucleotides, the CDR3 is TGTGCCAGCAGTTCTCTAGCGGGAGAGGAAACGCAGTATTTT.

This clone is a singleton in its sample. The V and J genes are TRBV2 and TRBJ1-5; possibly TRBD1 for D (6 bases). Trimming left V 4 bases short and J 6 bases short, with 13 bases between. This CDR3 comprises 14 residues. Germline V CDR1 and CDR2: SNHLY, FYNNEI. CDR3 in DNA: TGTGCCAGCAGTGTAACAGGGCCAAGTCAGCCCCAGCATTTT. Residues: CASSVTGPSQPQHF.

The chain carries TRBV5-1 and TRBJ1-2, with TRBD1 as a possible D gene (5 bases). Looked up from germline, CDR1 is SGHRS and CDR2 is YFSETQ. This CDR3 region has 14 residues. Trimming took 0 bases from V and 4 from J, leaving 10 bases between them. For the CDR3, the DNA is TGCGCCAGCAGCTTGGCGGGGGATAGCTATGGCTACACCTTC. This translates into CASSLAGDSYGYTF.

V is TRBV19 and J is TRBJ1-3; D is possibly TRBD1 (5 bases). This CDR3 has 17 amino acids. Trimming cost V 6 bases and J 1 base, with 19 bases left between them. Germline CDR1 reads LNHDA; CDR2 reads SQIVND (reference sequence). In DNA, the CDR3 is TGTGCCAGTAGCCCTGCGGGGGATTCCGGGTCTGGAAACACCATATATTTT. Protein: CASSPAGDSGSGNTIYF.

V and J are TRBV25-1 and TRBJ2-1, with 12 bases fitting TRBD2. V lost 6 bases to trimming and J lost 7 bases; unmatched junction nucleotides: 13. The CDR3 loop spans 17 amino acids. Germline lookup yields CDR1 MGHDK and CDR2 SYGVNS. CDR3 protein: CASSSNLLAGGGNEQFF. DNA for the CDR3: TGTGCCAGCAGCAGCAATCTACTAGCGGGAGGAGGGAATGAGCAGTTCTTC. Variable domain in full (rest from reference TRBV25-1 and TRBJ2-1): EADIYQTPRYLVIGTGKKITLECSQTMGHDKMYWYQQDPGMELHLIHYSYGVNSTEKGDLSSESTVSRIRTEHFPLTLESARPSHTSQYLCASSSNLLAGGGNEQFFGPGTRLTVL.

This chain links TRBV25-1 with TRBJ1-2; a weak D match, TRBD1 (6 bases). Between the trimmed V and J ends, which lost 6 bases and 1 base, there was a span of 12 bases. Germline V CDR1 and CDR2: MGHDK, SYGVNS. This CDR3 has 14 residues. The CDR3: CASRGDTGNYGYTF. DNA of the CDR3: TGTGCCAGCAGGGGGGACACCGGTAACTATGGCTACACCTTC.

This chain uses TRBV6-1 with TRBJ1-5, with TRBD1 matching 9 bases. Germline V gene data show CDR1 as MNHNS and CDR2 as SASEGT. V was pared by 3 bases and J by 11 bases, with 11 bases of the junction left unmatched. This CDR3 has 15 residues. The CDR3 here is CASSDLPGQGGAQHF. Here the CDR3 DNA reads TGTGCCAGCAGTGATCTCCCGGGACAGGGCGGAGCCCAGCATTTT.